This T cell receptor (beta chain) was obtained from a study of PD-1 blockade in classical Hodgkin lymphoma. Sequencing used immunoSEQ multiplex PCR; TCRdb keeps in-frame clones, though not all of them. This sample has around 50,000 clones, with approximately 91% found just once. Time point meaning: newly diagnosed, previously untreated cHL patient sample. The trim removed 3 bases at V and 6 bases at J, leaving 7 bases unmatched. The V gene's germline CDR1 is MNHEY and CDR2 SVGAGI. The CDR3 consists of 15 residues. The specimen sequenced was peripheral blood mononuclear cells (PBMCs). The chain recombines TRBV6-5 with TRBJ2-7, with 11 bases aligning to TRBD1. This TCR derives from a human donor with classical Hodgkin lymphoma. For the CDR3, the DNA is TGTGCCAGCAGTTATCCAGGGACAGGGGGTGGCGAGCAGTACTTC. It translates to CASSYPGTGGGEQYF.